Shown below are 21 T cell receptor beta chains from a single sample sequenced in a study of blood T cell repertoires in COVID-19. Assay used: immunoSEQ multiplex PCR; TCRdb lists only in-frame clones, some missing. This table has about 140,000 clones, around nine tenths appearing once. What was sequenced was peripheral blood. The receptors shown here come from a middle-aged woman with acute or convalescent COVID-19.

The genes are TRBV6-2 or TRBV6-3 and TRBJ2-1; 8 bases map to TRBD2. The length of the CDR3 is 16 residues. CDR1 is MNHEY, CDR2 SVGEGT, per germline. Trimming took 2 bases from V and 6 from J; bases not matched to a gene: 9. Written as DNA, the CDR3 is TGTGCCAGCAGTTACAGGTTTGGCGGGGGGTCCAATGAGCAGTTCTTC. Residues: CASSYRFGGGSNEQFF.

V usage is TRBV28 and J usage is TRBJ2-7; 9 bases agree with TRBD1. CDR3 length: 14 residues. V was clipped by 5 bases and J by 2 bases; unmatched bases: 4. The germline V gene has CDR1 MDHEN and CDR2 SYDVKM. The CDR3 region has the DNA TGTGCCAGCAGTCCCGGGACAGGGCCCTACGAGCAGTACTTC. Amino acids: CASSPGTGPYEQYF.

The CDR3: CASSLDSGGPNTF. CDR3 sequence (DNA): TGTGCCAGCAGCTTAGATTCCGGGGGGCCCAACACCTTC. J is TRBJ1-2 and V is TRBV7-8; TRBD1 is a possible D gene (6 bases). Trimming left V 1 base short and J 12 bases short, with 15 bases between. The CDR3 has 13 residues. Looked up from germline, CDR1 is SGHVS and CDR2 is FQNEAQ.

V gene TRBV10-3 combines with J gene TRBJ1-2; TRBD1 matches 8 bases. Trimming cost V 6 bases and J 3 bases; bases outside gene matches: 3. The germline V gene encodes CDR1 ENHRY and CDR2 SYGVKD. The CDR3 is made up of 13 amino acids. DNA for the CDR3: TGTGCCATCAGAAAGGACAGGGACTATGGCTACACCTTC. This encodes CAIRKDRDYGYTF.

The rearrangement links TRBV28 to TRBJ2-7; 8 nucleotides align to TRBD1. Germline trimming cut 5 bases from V and 5 bases from J; bases unmatched to any gene: 11. Germline assignment: CDR1 MDHEN and CDR2 SYDVKM. This CDR3 contains 15 residues. The CDR3 loop is CASSPVGQGSHEQYF. CDR3 bases: TGTGCCAGCAGTCCCGTTGGACAGGGTTCCCACGAGCAGTACTTC.

V is TRBV18 and J is TRBJ2-1, with TRBD1 identical over 9 bases. Germline CDR1 reads KGHSH; CDR2 reads LQKENI. This CDR3 is built from 15 residues. Unmatched junction bases numbered 8, after V lost 2 bases and J lost 9 bases. For the CDR3, the DNA is TGTGCCAGCTCACCAGTTGGGACAGGGTTCGGTGAGCAGTTCTTC. It yields the protein CASSPVGTGFGEQFF. The full variable domain, rest sourced from reference TRBV18 and TRBJ2-1, is NAGVMQNPRHLVRRRGQEARLRCSPMKGHSHVYWYRQLPEEGLKFMVYLQKENIIDESGMPKERFSAEFPKEGPSILRIQQVVRGDSAAYFCASSPVGTGFGEQFFGPGTRLTVL.

A single count supports this clone. The CDR3 DNA reads TGCGCCAGCAGTGTTGCGGGATCTGAAGCTTTCTTT. Translation gives CASSVAGSEAFF. The chain uses TRBV10-1 and TRBJ1-1; no firm D call. CDR3 length: 12 amino acids. V lost 4 bases and J 6 bases, leaving 9 bases between the germline ends. The germline gives CDR1 WNHNN, CDR2 SYGVQD (reference sequence).

Of note for this clone: No DNA is shown, since the ends of the CDR3 on it are uncertain; the CDR3 is the one TCRdb lists. This chain connects TRBV12-1 to TRBJ2-2; the table assigns TRBD2, which was not confirmed against the DNA. TRBV12-1 is flagged as a pseudogene. The CDR3 comprises 18 residues, both ends counted. The CDR3 reads CASSPGLAGGRTPGSCFF.

This chain joins TRBV7-9 and TRBJ2-2; D gene uncertain. The germline CDR1 and CDR2 sequences are SEHNR and FQNEAQ (reference sequence). V dropped 1 base and J dropped 0 bases, with 18 bases sitting between them. The CDR3 spans 19 residues. The CDR3 coding sequence is TGTGCCAGCAGCTTAGGGGCGCTATTTGCGCCCCCGAACACCGGGGAGCTGTTTTTT. Protein sequence: CASSLGALFAPPNTGELFF.

The chain uses TRBV19 and TRBJ1-3, with 8 bases lining up with TRBD1. The CDR3 is 16 residues long. Per germline, CDR1 LNHDA and CDR2 SQIVND (reference sequence). Germline trimming cut 7 bases from V and 3 bases from J; bases unmatched to any gene: 11. For the CDR3, the DNA is TGTGCCAGTACCGTGACAGGGGAGATTCGTGGAAACACCATATATTTT. This encodes CASTVTGEIRGNTIYF.

V gene TRBV27 combines with J gene TRBJ1-2, with a weak D call TRBD1 (5 bases). The V end lost 5 bases, the J end lost 5 bases, and 15 bases lay between the germline ends. The CDR3 runs to 14 residues. Germline values: CDR1 MNHEY, CDR2 SMNVEV (reference sequence). CDR3 in DNA: TGTGCCAGCAGTCCCCGTGCGGGGGAGTATGGCTACACCTTC. Translated: CASSPRAGEYGYTF.

The V call is TRBV19, the J call TRBJ1-2, with a tentative D call TRBD1 (6 bases). The V gene's germline CDR1 is LNHDA and CDR2 SQIVND (reference sequence). The CDR3 is made up of 15 amino acids. Deletions cut 4 bases from V and 6 bases from J, with 18 bases between. CDR3 sequence (DNA): TGTGCCAGTAGTACGGACGGGGGGCGCGTCGATGGCTACACCTTC. Translated: CASSTDGGRVDGYTF. The whole variable domain, remainder taken from reference TRBV19 and TRBJ1-2, is DGGITQSPKYLFRKEGQNVTLSCEQNLNHDAMYWYRQDPGQGLRLIYYSQIVNDFQKGDIAEGYSVSREKKESFPLTVTSAQKNPTAFYLCASSTDGGRVDGYTFGSGTRLTVV.

The J gene is TRBJ1-3, the V gene TRBV3-1 (or the pseudogene TRBV3-2), with D possibly TRBD1 on 6 matching bases. CDR3 length: 15 residues. Per the germline V gene, CDR1 is LGHDT and CDR2 is YNNKEL (reference sequence). V lost 4 bases to trimming and J lost 8 bases, with 18 bases between them. The CDR3 nucleotides are TGTGCCAGCAGCCTCGGTGCACAGGGAATAGACACCATATATTTT. It encodes CASSLGAQGIDTIYF.

The chain links TRBV29-1 to TRBJ2-7; D is ambiguous. The V end was cut by 5 bases, the J end by 2 bases, with 10 bases between. The V gene's germline CDR1 is SQVTM and CDR2 ANQGSEA. CDR3 size: 12 residues. CDR3 sequence (DNA): TGCAGCGTTTCAGGATACCCCTACGAGCAGTACTTC. This sequence encodes CSVSGYPYEQYF.

V gene TRBV4-3 combines with J gene TRBJ2-1; no definite D call. This CDR3 is 11 amino acids long. Looked up from germline, CDR1 is LGHNA and CDR2 is YSLEER. V was cut by 5 bases and J by 4 bases, with 3 bases left in between. CDR3: CASSSYNEQFF. The CDR3 nucleotides are TGCGCCAGCAGCTCTTACAATGAGCAGTTCTTC.

CDR3 sequence (DNA): TGTGCCAGTACAGAAGGAGGGACTAACACCGGGGAGCTGTTTTTT. It yields the protein CASTEGGTNTGELFF. The V gene is TRBV19, the J gene TRBJ2-2; possibly TRBD2 for D (6 bases). Germline V gene sequence: CDR1 LNHDA, CDR2 SQIVND (reference sequence). This CDR3 comprises 15 residues. The germline V and J ends were trimmed by 7 bases and 2 bases, with 14 bases remaining between them.

This chain joins TRBV27 and TRBJ2-1, with 11 bases matching TRBD2. J lost 3 bases, V lost 3 bases, and 7 bases had no gene match. Germline CDR1 reads MNHEY; CDR2 reads SMNVEV (reference sequence). The CDR3 runs 17 residues. The DNA of the CDR3 is TGTGCCAGCAGTTTGGTACAACTAGCGGGAGTCTACAATGAGCAGTTCTTC. It codes for CASSLVQLAGVYNEQFF.

This CDR3 is CASSLELGQGFEQYF. The CDR3 nucleotides read TGCGCCAGCAGCTTGGAGCTGGGACAGGGGTTCGAGCAGTACTTC. The chain has TRBV5-1 and TRBJ2-7; TRBD1 matches at 10 bases. The CDR3 loop spans 15 amino acids. Germline V gene data show CDR1 as SGHRS and CDR2 as YFSETQ. The ends lost 0 bases at V and 6 bases at J; junction bases unmatched: 6. The whole variable domain, filled in from reference TRBV5-1 and TRBJ2-7, reads KAGVTQTPRYLIKTRGQQVTLSCSPISGHRSVSWYQQTPGQGLQFLFEYFSETQRNKGNFPGRFSGRQFSNSRSEMNVSTLELGDSALYLCASSLELGQGFEQYFGPGTRLTVT.

The chain employs TRBV5-4 and TRBJ2-3; TRBD2 matches at 10 bases. Germline loops: CDR1 SGHNT, CDR2 YYREEE (reference sequence). Germline trimming cut 2 bases from V and 0 bases from J; bases unmatched to any gene: 0. The CDR3 runs to 15 residues. The CDR3 protein is CASSLLAGSTDTQYF. The CDR3 DNA sequence: TGTGCCAGCAGCTTACTAGCGGGGAGCACAGATACGCAGTATTTT.

This sequence joins TRBV2 and TRBJ1-2; 8 nucleotides match TRBD1. V was clipped by 6 bases and J by 5 bases; unmatched bases: 11. Looked up from germline, CDR1 is SNHLY and CDR2 is FYNNEI. The CDR3 consists of 15 residues. CDR3 in DNA: TGTGCCAGCAGCGGCCCTGACAGGGGAATTTATGGCTACACCTTC. The encoded protein is CASSGPDRGIYGYTF.

This clone came up a few times. The chain joins TRBV6-2 or TRBV6-3 to TRBJ1-2; 7 nucleotides match TRBD1. Trimming cost V 6 bases and J 5 bases; bases outside gene matches: 9. The CDR3 is made up of 14 amino acids. Germline V gene lookup returns CDR1 MNHEY and CDR2 SVGEGT. DNA for the CDR3: TGTGCCAGCAGCTCTACCGGGACAGCGTATGGCTACACCTTC. This encodes CASSSTGTAYGYTF.